What follows are 10 T cell receptor beta chains derived from one specimen sequenced in a study of blood T cell repertoires in COVID-19. Sequenced by immunoSEQ multiplex PCR; TCRdb stores in-frame clones only, minus some. The sample lists 250,000 to 350,000 clones, 70% to 90% occurring once. The sample was peripheral blood. The receptors here all came from a human donor with COVID-19, enrolled during active disease. The donor label of this sample is uncertain.

This rearrangement joins TRBV30 to TRBJ2-3, with a possible D match to TRBD2 (5 bases). This CDR3 contains 14 residues. V dropped 0 bases and J dropped 4 bases, with 11 bases sitting between them. The V gene's germline CDR1 is GTSNPN and CDR2 SVGIG (reference sequence). CDR3 sequence (DNA): TGTGCCTGGAGTGTATTATCCGGGGCAGATACGCAGTATTTT. Its protein is CAWSVLSGADTQYF.

The V call is TRBV5-6, the J call TRBJ1-2, with TRBD1 matching over 7 bases. V lost 0 bases and J lost 4; bases outside the gene matches: 12. The germline V gene encodes CDR1 SGHDT and CDR2 YYEEEE. This CDR3 is built from 17 residues. Here the CDR3 reads CASSLGWRGGAGYGYTF. As DNA, the CDR3 is TGTGCCAGCAGCTTGGGGTGGAGAGGGGGCGCTGGCTATGGCTACACCTTC.

The genes are TRBV5-1 and TRBJ1-1; D perhaps matches TRBD1 (6 bases). The V gene's germline CDR1 is SGHRS and CDR2 YFSETQ. The CDR3 contains 14 residues. V was clipped by 4 bases and J by 3 bases, with 13 bases between them. CDR3 loop: CASSNPGQYTEAFF. As DNA, the CDR3 is TGCGCCAGCAGCAACCCTGGACAGTACACTGAAGCTTTCTTT.

The chain recombines TRBV21-1 with TRBJ2-3; the table's D gene call, TRBD2, was not cross checked with the DNA. TRBV21-1 is marked as a pseudogene. This CDR3 contains 17 residues. For the CDR3, the DNA is TGTGCCAGCCGCCTTCGAACTGGACTAGCGGAAACAGATACGCAGTATTTT. Its translation: CASRLRTGLAETDTQYF.

This chain links TRBV28 with TRBJ2-2; 9 bases match TRBD1. CDR1 and CDR2 (germline): MDHEN, SYDVKM. The CDR3 is made up of 15 amino acids. The trim removed 7 bases at V and 6 bases at J, leaving 9 bases unmatched. CDR3: CASNYRDREAGELFF. Written as DNA, the CDR3 is TGTGCCAGCAACTACCGGGACAGGGAAGCCGGGGAGCTGTTTTTT.

The chain joins TRBV6-2 or TRBV6-3 to TRBJ2-5; TRBD2 is a possible D gene (6 bases). Germline V gene lookup returns CDR1 MNHEY and CDR2 SVGEGT. V was trimmed by 2 bases and J by 4 bases, leaving 20 bases between them. This CDR3 is 17 amino acids long. The CDR3 coding sequence is TGTGCCAGCAGTTACGGAGGCCAGGAGGGCGGAATAGAGACCCAGTACTTC. Its protein product is CASSYGGQEGGIETQYF.

The chain carries TRBV28 and TRBJ2-7; TRBD1 matches at 9 bases. Germline CDR1 MDHEN, CDR2 SYDVKM. J lost 1 base, V lost 5 bases, and 9 bases had no gene match. This CDR3 is built from 16 residues. In DNA form, the CDR3 reads TGTGCCAGCAGTCTTAACCGGGACAGGGTTTCCTACGAGCAGTACTTC. As protein: CASSLNRDRVSYEQYF.

V is TRBV27 and J is TRBJ1-1; D is perhaps TRBD1 (6 bases). V gave up 6 bases and J gave up 11 bases, with 25 bases separating them. The V gene's germline CDR1 is MNHEY and CDR2 SMNVEV (reference sequence). This CDR3 spans 15 amino acids. As DNA, the CDR3 is TGTGCCAGCAGCCCATTGACAGGACCCTCGAACGGGGCTTTCTTT. Its translation is CASSPLTGPSNGAFF.

This sequence joins TRBV6-4 and TRBJ2-1; no reliable D call. The V end was cut by 0 bases, the J end by 4 bases, with 13 bases between. The CDR3 is 16 residues long. CDR1 is MRHNA, CDR2 SNTAGT, per germline. CDR3 coding DNA: TGTGCCAGCAGTGACTCGCGTTCAGGCTATTACAATGAGCAGTTCTTC. Amino acid sequence: CASSDSRSGYYNEQFF.

This clone was found once. The rearrangement joins TRBV28 to TRBJ1-6; D perhaps matches TRBD1 (5 bases). Trimming shortened V by 2 bases and J by 15 bases, and 17 bases separated the two germline ends. Germline assignment: CDR1 MDHEN and CDR2 SYDVKM. This CDR3 comprises 14 residues. The CDR3 loop reads CASSLAQGSLILHF. The CDR3 DNA reads as TGTGCCAGCAGTTTAGCGCAGGGCTCCCTAATCCTCCACTTT.